This entry lists 20 T cell receptor beta chains sequenced from one sample in a study of blood T cells in healthy people across ages. The second PCR ran about 6 to 11 cycles with a sample-barcoded 5' primer and J-beta primers. From the 5' RACE reads, TCRdb called clonotypes with MiXCR, one entry per CDR3 protein. The data contain 800,000 or so distinct CDR3 sequences, 60% to 80% of them singletons. The sample comprised blood. The source is a man aged 25-45 years in good health.

V and J are TRBV4-1 and TRBJ1-5; a weak D match, TRBD1 (5 bases). The CDR3 covers 17 residues. The germline gives CDR1 MGHRA, CDR2 YSYEKL. Trimming left V 2 bases short and J 0 bases short, with 14 bases between. CDR3 DNA: TGCGCCAGCAGCCAAAGCCTCCTGGACACTAGCAATCAGCCCCAGCATTTT. Amino acids: CASSQSLLDTSNQPQHF.

The genes are TRBV6-1 and TRBJ1-2; D is uncertain. This CDR3 contains 14 residues. V lost 2 bases and J 1 base, leaving 8 bases between the germline ends. Germline loops: CDR1 MNHNS, CDR2 SASEGT. The CDR3 region has the DNA TGTGCCAGCAGTGAAAGGACTCGTAACTATGGCTACACCTTC. Amino acids: CASSERTRNYGYTF.

This clonotype occurred a few times. J is TRBJ2-7 and V is TRBV5-5, with 9 bases lining up with TRBD1. Germline trimming cut 3 bases from V and 5 bases from J; bases unmatched to any gene: 12. This CDR3 is built from 16 residues. Germline values: CDR1 SGHKS, CDR2 YYEKEE (reference sequence). The CDR3 reads CASSSLHATGGDEQYF. In nucleotides, the CDR3 is TGTGCCAGCAGCTCCCTACACGCGACAGGGGGAGACGAGCAGTACTTC.

The V call is TRBV28, the J call TRBJ2-1, with 9 bases matching TRBD2. Losses at the gene ends were 3 bases for V and 1 base for J; bases not matched to a gene: 7. CDR1 and CDR2 (germline): MDHEN, SYDVKM. This CDR3 has 17 residues. In nucleotides, the CDR3 is TGTGCCAGCAGTTTGCCCCCAAGCGGGGGGTCCTACAATGAGCAGTTCTTC. Protein sequence: CASSLPPSGGSYNEQFF.

This clonotype came up a few times. This sequence joins TRBV6-5 and TRBJ1-2; D is uncertain. V lost 3 bases and J 6 bases, leaving 14 bases between the germline ends. Germline V gene sequence: CDR1 MNHEY, CDR2 SVGAGI. The CDR3 sequence is 14 residues long. The chain's CDR3 is CASSYTGTIDGYTF. CDR3 sequence (DNA): TGTGCCAGCAGTTATACGGGAACGATAGATGGCTACACCTTC.

As DNA, the CDR3 is TGTGCCAGCTCACCACGGGGACAGGGGGCGGACGAGCAGTACTTC. This sequence encodes CASSPRGQGADEQYF. The chain couples TRBV18 to TRBJ2-4; 12 bases are shared with TRBD1. Near its end, the DNA agrees better with TRBJ2-7, so the J call may be wrong. From germline, CDR1 is KGHSH and CDR2 LQKENI. CDR3 length: 15 residues.

J is TRBJ1-2 and V is TRBV27, with a tentative D call TRBD1 (6 bases). V dropped 6 bases and J dropped 3 bases, with 20 bases sitting between them. The CDR3 has 16 amino acids. Germline V gene data show CDR1 as MNHEY and CDR2 as SMNVEV (reference sequence). CDR3 sequence: CASSPATGYLYYGYTF. The CDR3 nucleotides are TGTGCCAGCAGCCCAGCGACAGGATACCTTTACTATGGCTACACCTTC.

The V and J genes are TRBV7-2 and TRBJ2-3; TRBD2 matches 11 bases. This CDR3 contains 16 residues. CDR1 SGHTA and CDR2 FQGNSA come from the germline V gene. The trim removed 3 bases at V and 5 bases at J, leaving 7 bases unmatched. The CDR3 sequence: CASSLGSGGAIDTQYF. The CDR3 region has the DNA TGTGCCAGCAGCTTGGGTAGCGGGGGGGCAATAGATACGCAGTATTTT.

The chain employs TRBV6-6 and TRBJ1-4, with a weak D call TRBD1 (6 bases). The germline V and J ends were trimmed by 6 bases and 8 bases, with 19 bases remaining between them. Germline V gives CDR1 MNHNY, CDR2 SVGAGI (reference sequence). The CDR3 is made up of 15 amino acids. The CDR3 DNA is TGTGCCAGCAGCCGAACAGGGCTCCTTCTGGAAAAACTGTTTTTT. Its protein product is CASSRTGLLLEKLFF.

V is TRBV19 and J is TRBJ2-7; no reliable D call. This CDR3 contains 13 residues. Germline-derived CDR1 and CDR2 are LNHDA and SQIVND (reference sequence). The V end was cut by 5 bases, the J end by 7 bases, with 15 bases between. CDR3 nucleotide sequence: TGTGCCAGTAGTGTCTTCTCGGAGAGGGAGCAGTACTTC. Its protein is CASSVFSEREQYF.

There are a few counts of this clonotype. As DNA, the CDR3 is TGCAGTGCTAGCGGGACTAGCGGGGCGACAGATACGCAGTATTTT. It codes for CSASGTSGATDTQYF. V is TRBV20-1 and J is TRBJ2-3, with 13 bases matching TRBD2. The CDR3 is made up of 15 amino acids. Germline V gene sequence: CDR1 DFQATT, CDR2 SNEGSKA (reference sequence). V was clipped by 3 bases and J by 3 bases; unmatched bases: 3.

The J gene is TRBJ2-5, the V gene TRBV7-9, with 9 bases fitting TRBD1. Germline values: CDR1 SEHNR, CDR2 FQNEAQ (reference sequence). The length of the CDR3 is 16 residues. V shed 4 bases, J shed 4 bases, and the junction held 10 bases outside the gene matches. For the CDR3, the DNA is TGTGCCAGCAGCTCATCGGACAGGGGATGGGGAGAGACCCAGTACTTC. This sequence encodes CASSSSDRGWGETQYF.

The chain joins TRBV4-3 to TRBJ1-4; 10 bases match TRBD1. CDR1 is LGHNA and CDR2 is YSLEER in the germline V gene. V trimming: 5 bases; J trimming: 3 bases; junction bases outside the gene matches: 3. The CDR3 runs 15 residues. In nucleotides, the CDR3 is TGCGCCAGCAGCGACAGGGGGCAGGCTAATGAAAAACTGTTTTTT. This translates into CASSDRGQANEKLFF.

The chain couples TRBV27 to TRBJ2-7; possible D gene TRBD1, 5 bases. The CDR3 totals 15 residues. Germline-derived CDR1 and CDR2 are MNHEY and SMNVEV (reference sequence). V dropped 4 bases and J dropped 0 bases, with 13 bases sitting between them. The CDR3 reads CASSSFSQGSYEQYF. The CDR3 region has the DNA TGTGCCAGCAGTTCCTTCTCCCAGGGCTCCTACGAGCAGTACTTC.

The genes are TRBV18 and TRBJ2-7; 11 positions match TRBD2. V was pared by 0 bases and J by 5 bases, with 6 bases of the junction left unmatched. Germline CDR1 is KGHSH and CDR2 is LQKENI. The CDR3 has 16 amino acids. The CDR3 nucleotides read TGTGCCAGCTCACCACCTTCGCTAGCGGGGGGACACGAGCAGTACTTC. Translating it yields CASSPPSLAGGHEQYF.

This chain joins TRBV9 and TRBJ2-7; D ambiguous. CDR1 and CDR2 (germline): SGDLS, YYNGEE. The CDR3 spans 16 residues. The germline V and J ends were trimmed by 0 bases and 2 bases, with 15 bases remaining between them. DNA for the CDR3: TGTGCCAGCAGCGTAGCCTTGACCGTGGCGCCCTACGAGCAGTACTTC. Translated, it gives CASSVALTVAPYEQYF. Full variable domain (missing parts from reference TRBV9 and TRBJ2-7): DSGVTQTPKHLITATGQRVTLRCSPRSGDLSVYWYQQSLDQGLQFLIQYYNGEERAKGNILERFSAQQFPDLHSELNLSSLELGDSALYFCASSVALTVAPYEQYFGPGTRLTVT.

V gene TRBV5-1 combines with J gene TRBJ2-7; 8 bases map to TRBD1. CDR1 is SGHRS and CDR2 is YFSETQ in the germline V gene. The V and J ends lost 4 bases and 9 bases, in that order; junction bases with no gene match: 9. There are 13 residues in the CDR3. In nucleotides, the CDR3 is TGCGCCAGCAGCCCCGGACAGGGCGTTGGGCAGTACTTC. Amino acid sequence: CASSPGQGVGQYF.

The chain joins TRBV20-1 to TRBJ2-5; no clear D. With 1 base removed from V and 3 bases from J, the gap between germline ends came to 9 bases. CDR3 length equals 13 residues. Germline lookup yields CDR1 DFQATT and CDR2 SNEGSKA (reference sequence). Here the CDR3 reads CSARVLPKETQYF. CDR3 DNA sequence: TGCAGTGCTAGAGTACTCCCGAAAGAGACCCAGTACTTC.

The chain carries TRBV9 and TRBJ2-7; D is possibly TRBD1 or TRBD2 (5 bases each). CDR1 is SGDLS, CDR2 YYNGEE, per germline. This CDR3 has 14 amino acids. Trimming stripped 0 bases from V and 7 bases from J, with 14 bases between. The CDR3 is CASSVGAGTEEQYF. The CDR3 DNA reads TGTGCCAGCAGCGTAGGGGCAGGGACGGAGGAGCAGTACTTC.

The rearrangement links TRBV27 to TRBJ1-6; 7 bases are shared with TRBD1. Germline V CDR1 and CDR2: MNHEY, SMNVEV (reference sequence). The CDR3 is 16 residues long. V dropped 6 bases and J dropped 9; count of bases not matched to a gene: 14. The CDR3 loop is CASSQVGQVMGSPLHF. CDR3 coding DNA: TGTGCCAGCAGCCAGGTTGGACAGGTGATGGGTTCACCCCTCCACTTT.